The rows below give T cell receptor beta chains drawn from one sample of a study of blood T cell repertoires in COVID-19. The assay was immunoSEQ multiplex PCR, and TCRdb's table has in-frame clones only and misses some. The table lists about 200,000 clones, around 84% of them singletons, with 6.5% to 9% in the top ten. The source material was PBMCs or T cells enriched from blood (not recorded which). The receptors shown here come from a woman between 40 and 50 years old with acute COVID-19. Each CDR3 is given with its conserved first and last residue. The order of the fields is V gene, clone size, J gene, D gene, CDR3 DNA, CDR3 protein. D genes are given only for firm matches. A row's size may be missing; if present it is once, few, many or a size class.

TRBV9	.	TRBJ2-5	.	TGTGCCAGCAGCGTAGAACAGGTGGACGTGACCCAGTACTTC	CASSVEQVDVTQYF
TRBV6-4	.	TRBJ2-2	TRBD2	TGTGCCAGCAGTGACTCGACTAGCGGGGACACCGGGGAGCTGTTTTTT	CASSDSTSGDTGELFF
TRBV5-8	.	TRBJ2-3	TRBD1	TGTGCCAGCAGCTCTGACAGGGGCACAGATACGCAGTATTTT	CASSSDRGTDTQYF
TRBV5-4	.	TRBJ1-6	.	TGTGCCAGCAGCGACCGACAGGATAGCTCCTATAATTCACCCCTCCACTTT	CASSDRQDSSYNSPLHF
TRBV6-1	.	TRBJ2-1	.	TGTGCCAGCAGTGCTATAGCGGCAACTACCTACAATGAGCAGTTCTTC	CASSAIAATTYNEQFF
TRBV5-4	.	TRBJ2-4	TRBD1	TGTGCCAGCAGTCTCGAAGGGACAGGGGAGAACATTCAGTACTTC	CASSLEGTGENIQYF
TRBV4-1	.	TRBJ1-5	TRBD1	TGCGCCAGCAGCCAGGGAGAGGGACAGTCGCCCCAGCATTTT	CASSQGEGQSPQHF
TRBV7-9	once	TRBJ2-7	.	TGTGCCAGCAGCTTATATCCAGCCTACGAGCAGTACTTC	CASSLYPAYEQYF
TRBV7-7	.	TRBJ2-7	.	TGTGCTAGCAGCCCTAACGCGGGGAACGAGCAGTACTTC	CASSPNAGNEQYF
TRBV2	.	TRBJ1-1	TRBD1	TGTGCCAGCAGAGAGGAAGGACAGGTATACACTGAAGCTTTCTTT	CASREEGQVYTEAFF
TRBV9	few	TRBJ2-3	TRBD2	TGTGCCAGCAGCGTGGAGAGCGGGACCGTCACAGATACGCAGTATTTT	CASSVESGTVTDTQYF
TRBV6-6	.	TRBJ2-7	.	TGTGCCAGCAGTTACGTAGCCTACGAGCAGTACTTC	CASSYVAYEQYF
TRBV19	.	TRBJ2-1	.	TGTGCCAGTAGTATGTCTAGCCTCCCCTACAATGAGCAGTTCTTC	CASSMSSLPYNEQFF
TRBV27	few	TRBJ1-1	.	TGTGCCAGCAGTTTGGGGGGGGCGCCGAACACTGAAGCTTTCTTT	CASSLGGAPNTEAFF
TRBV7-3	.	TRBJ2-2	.	TGTGCCAGCAGCTTACAAGCCACCGGGGAGCTGTTTTTT	CASSLQATGELFF
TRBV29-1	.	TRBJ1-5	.	TGCAGCGTTGAAGCGGGGGGCAATCAGCCCCAGCATTTT	CSVEAGGNQPQHF
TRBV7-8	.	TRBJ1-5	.	TGTGCCAGCAGCCCCGACAGGTCTCAGCCCCAGCATTTT	CASSPDRSQPQHF
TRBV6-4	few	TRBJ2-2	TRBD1	TGTGCCAGCAGTCCCACAGGGGGGAACACCGGGGAGCTGTTTTTT	CASSPTGGNTGELFF
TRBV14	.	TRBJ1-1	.	TGTGCCAGCAGCCGGGGGGTTGGAGCTTTCTTT	CASSRGVGAFF
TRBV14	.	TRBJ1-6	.	TGTGCCAGCAGCCAAATGACACAATCACCCCTCCACTTT	CASSQMTQSPLHF
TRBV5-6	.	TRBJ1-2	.	TGTGCCAGCAGTTTTCTGGACACCGTAAAGGGCTACACCTTC	CASSFLDTVKGYTF
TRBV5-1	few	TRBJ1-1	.	TGCGCCAGCAGCTTGGACAGGGTCACTGAAGCTTTCTTT	CASSLDRVTEAFF
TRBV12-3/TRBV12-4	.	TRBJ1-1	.	TGTGCCAGCAGTTACAGGGAGAGGGCTGAAGCTTTCTTT	CASSYRERAEAFF
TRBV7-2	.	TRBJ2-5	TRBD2	TGTGCCAGCAGCTTAGGTGGGGGACTAGGGCAACAGACCCAGTACTTC	CASSLGGGLGQQTQYF
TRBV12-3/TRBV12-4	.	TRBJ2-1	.	TGTGCCAGCAGTTTTTCTCGGGGTGAGCAGTTCTTC	CASSFSRGEQFF
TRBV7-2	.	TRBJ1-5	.	TGTGCCAGCAGCTTTTCAGGACAGAATCAGCCCCAGCATTTT	CASSFSGQNQPQHF
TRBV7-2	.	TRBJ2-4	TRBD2	TGTGCCAGCAGCTTGGTCGTAGCGGGAGGGCTAGCCAAAAACATTCAGTACTTC	CASSLVVAGGLAKNIQYF
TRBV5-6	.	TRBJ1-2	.	TGTGCCAGCCGTCAAGGAAGGGCGGGGGGCTACACCTTC	CASRQGRAGGYTF
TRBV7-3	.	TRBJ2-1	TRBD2	TGTGCCAGCAGCTTCTTAGCGGGGCACAATGAGCAGTTCTTC	CASSFLAGHNEQFF
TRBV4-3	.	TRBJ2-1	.	TGCGCCAGCAGCTCAGAGAGCGGAATGCGGGGTAATGAGCAGTTCTTC	CASSSESGMRGNEQFF
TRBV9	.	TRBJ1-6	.	TGTGCCAGCAGCGTAGGATCCGGGAACGGTTCACCCCTCCACTTT	CASSVGSGNGSPLHF
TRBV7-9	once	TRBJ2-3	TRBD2	TGTGCCAGCAGCTCCGGGACTAGCGGGGGGTTCACAGATACGCAGTATTTT	CASSSGTSGGFTDTQYF
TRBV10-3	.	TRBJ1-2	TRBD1	TGTGCCATCAGTGCCGGGACAGGAAACTATGGCTACACCTTC	CAISAGTGNYGYTF
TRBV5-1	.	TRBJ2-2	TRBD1	TGCGCCAGCAGCCAAGAGACAGGGGGAACGGCCGGGGAGCTGTTTTTT	CASSQETGGTAGELFF
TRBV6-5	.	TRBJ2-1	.	TGTGCCAGCAGGACCACAGTCTACAATGAGCAGTTCTTC	CASRTTVYNEQFF
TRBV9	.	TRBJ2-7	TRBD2	TGTGCCAGCAGCGCATCCGGGACTAGTTCCTACGAGCAGTACTTC	CASSASGTSSYEQYF
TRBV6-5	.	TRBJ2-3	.	TGTGCCAGCAGTTACACGCGACAGGGAGGAGATACGCAGTATTTT	CASSYTRQGGDTQYF
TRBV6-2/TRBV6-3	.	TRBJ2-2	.	TGTGCCAGCAGTTACCGGCTTCGGGATTTCAACACCGGGGAGCTGTTTTTT	CASSYRLRDFNTGELFF
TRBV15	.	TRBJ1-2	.	TGTGCCACCCGAAAGCCCCCGGGTAATGGCTACACCTTC	CATRKPPGNGYTF
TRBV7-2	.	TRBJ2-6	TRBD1	TGTGCCAGCAGCCAGGACAGGGGGGGTGGCTCTGGGGCCAACGTCCTGACTTTC	CASSQDRGGGSGANVLTF
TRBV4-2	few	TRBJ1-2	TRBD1	TGTGCCAGCAGCCCGGGACAGAACTATGGCTACACCTTC	CASSPGQNYGYTF
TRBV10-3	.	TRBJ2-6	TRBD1	TGTGCCATCAGTGAAATGAGTGGACCGGGACAGAAATTTTTCAGCTCTGGGGCCAACGTCCTGACTTTC	CAISEMSGPGQKFFSSGANVLTF
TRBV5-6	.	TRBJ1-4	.	TGTGCCAGCAGCGGGGACTTCGGCGAAAAACTGTTTTTT	CASSGDFGEKLFF
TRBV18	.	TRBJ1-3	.	TGTGCCAGCTCACCGGACAACTCTGGAAACACCATATATTTT	CASSPDNSGNTIYF
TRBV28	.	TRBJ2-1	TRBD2	TGTGCCAGCAGTTCCCGACTAGCGGGGGGCAGGTCCTACAATGAGCAGTTCTTC	CASSSRLAGGRSYNEQFF
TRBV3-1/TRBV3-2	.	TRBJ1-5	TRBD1	TGTGCCAGCAGCCAAGATTTTGGGGACAGGGGGAAGGTTTCGGTTCTCAATCAGCCCCAGCATTTT	CASSQDFGDRGKVSVLNQPQHF
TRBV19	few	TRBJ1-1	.	TGTGCCAGTAGTGTGACAGGTAGCTACACTGAAGCTTTCTTT	CASSVTGSYTEAFF
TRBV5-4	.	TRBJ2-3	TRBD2	TGTGCCAGCAGCAACGCCTTAGCGGGGACCACAGATACGCAGTATTTT	CASSNALAGTTDTQYF